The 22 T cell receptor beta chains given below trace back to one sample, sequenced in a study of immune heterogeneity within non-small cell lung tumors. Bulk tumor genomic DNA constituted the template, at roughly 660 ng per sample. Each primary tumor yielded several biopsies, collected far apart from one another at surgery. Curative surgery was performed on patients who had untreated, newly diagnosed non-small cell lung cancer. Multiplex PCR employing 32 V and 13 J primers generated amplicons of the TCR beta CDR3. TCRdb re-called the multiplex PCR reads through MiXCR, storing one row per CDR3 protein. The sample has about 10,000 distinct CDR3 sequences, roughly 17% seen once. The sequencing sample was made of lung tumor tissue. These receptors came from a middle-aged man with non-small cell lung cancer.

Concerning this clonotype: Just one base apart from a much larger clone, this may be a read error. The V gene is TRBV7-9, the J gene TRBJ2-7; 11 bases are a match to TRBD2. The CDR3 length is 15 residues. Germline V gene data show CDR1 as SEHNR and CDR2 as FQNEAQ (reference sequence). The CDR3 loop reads CASSLATSGAYEKYF. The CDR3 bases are TGTGCCAGCAGCTTAGCGACTAGCGGGGCCTACGAGAAGTACTTC.

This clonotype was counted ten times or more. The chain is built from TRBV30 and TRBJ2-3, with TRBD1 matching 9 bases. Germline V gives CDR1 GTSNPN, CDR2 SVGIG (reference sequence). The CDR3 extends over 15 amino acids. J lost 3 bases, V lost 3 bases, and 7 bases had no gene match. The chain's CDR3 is CAWSRQGGITDTQYF. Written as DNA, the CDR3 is TGTGCCTGGAGCAGACAGGGGGGAATAACAGATACGCAGTATTTT.

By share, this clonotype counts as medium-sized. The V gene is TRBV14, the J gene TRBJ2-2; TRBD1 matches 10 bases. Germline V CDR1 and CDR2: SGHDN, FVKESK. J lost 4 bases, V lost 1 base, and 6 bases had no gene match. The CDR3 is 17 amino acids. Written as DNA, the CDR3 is TGTGCCAGCAGCCAAGTCACCGGGACAGGGGCCACCGGGGAGCTGTTTTTT. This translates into CASSQVTGTGATGELFF. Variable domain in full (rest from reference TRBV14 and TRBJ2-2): EAGVTQFPSHSVIEKGQTVTLRCDPISGHDNLYWYRRVMGKEIKFLLHFVKESKQDESGMPNNRFLAERTGGTYSTLKVQPAELEDSGVYFCASSQVTGTGATGELFFGEGSRLTVL.

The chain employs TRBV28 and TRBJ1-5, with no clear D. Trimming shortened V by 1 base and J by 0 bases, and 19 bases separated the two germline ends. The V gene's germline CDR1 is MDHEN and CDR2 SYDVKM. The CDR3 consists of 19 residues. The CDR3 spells CASSLFRRPTGYSNQPQHF. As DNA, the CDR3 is TGTGCCAGCAGTTTATTCCGAAGACCGACCGGTTATAGCAATCAGCCCCAGCATTTT.

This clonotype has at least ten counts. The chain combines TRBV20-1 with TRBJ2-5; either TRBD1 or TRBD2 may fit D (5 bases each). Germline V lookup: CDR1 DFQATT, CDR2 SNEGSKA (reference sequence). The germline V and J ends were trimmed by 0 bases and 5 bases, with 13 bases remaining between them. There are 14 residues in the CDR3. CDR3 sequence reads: CSARDPEGIETQYF. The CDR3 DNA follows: TGCAGTGCTAGAGATCCTGAGGGGATCGAGACCCAGTACTTC.

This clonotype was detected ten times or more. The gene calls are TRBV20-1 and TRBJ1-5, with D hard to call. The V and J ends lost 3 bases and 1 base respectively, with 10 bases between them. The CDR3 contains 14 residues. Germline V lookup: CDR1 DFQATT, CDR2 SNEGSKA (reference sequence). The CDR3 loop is CSARQAQSNQPQHF. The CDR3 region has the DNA TGCAGTGCTAGGCAAGCACAGAGCAATCAGCCCCAGCATTTT.

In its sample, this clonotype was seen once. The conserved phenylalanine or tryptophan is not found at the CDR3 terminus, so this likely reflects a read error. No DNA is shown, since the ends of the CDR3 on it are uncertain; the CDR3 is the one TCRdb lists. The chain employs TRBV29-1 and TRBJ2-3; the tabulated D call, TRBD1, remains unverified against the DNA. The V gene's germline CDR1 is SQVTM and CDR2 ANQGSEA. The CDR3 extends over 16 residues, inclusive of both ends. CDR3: CSVGPSGTGTEQYFGP.

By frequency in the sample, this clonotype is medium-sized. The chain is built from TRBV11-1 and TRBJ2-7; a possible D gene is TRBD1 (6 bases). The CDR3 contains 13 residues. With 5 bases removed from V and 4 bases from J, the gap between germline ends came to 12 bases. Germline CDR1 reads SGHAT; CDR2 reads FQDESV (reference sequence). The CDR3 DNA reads TGTGCCAGCAGCCTCGGGACAATTTACGAGCAGTACTTC. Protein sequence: CASSLGTIYEQYF.

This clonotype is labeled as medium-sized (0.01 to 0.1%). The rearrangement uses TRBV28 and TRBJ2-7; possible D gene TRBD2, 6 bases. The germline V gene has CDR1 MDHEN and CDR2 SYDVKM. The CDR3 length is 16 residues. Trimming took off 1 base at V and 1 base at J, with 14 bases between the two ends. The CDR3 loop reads CASSLYSSANSYEQYF. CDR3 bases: TGTGCCAGCAGTTTATATTCTAGCGCCAATTCCTACGAGCAGTACTTC.

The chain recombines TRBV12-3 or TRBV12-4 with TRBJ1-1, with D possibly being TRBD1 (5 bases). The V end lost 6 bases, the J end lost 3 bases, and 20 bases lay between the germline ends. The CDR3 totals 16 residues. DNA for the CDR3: TGTGCCAGCAGCCTCGAGGACTGGGACGGTCACACTGAAGCTTTCTTT. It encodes CASSLEDWDGHTEAFF.

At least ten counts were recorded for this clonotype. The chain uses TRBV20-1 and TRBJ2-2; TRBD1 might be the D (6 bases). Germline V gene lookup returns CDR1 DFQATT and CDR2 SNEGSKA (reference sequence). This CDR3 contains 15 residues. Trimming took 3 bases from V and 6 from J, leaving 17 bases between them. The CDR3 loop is CSASSPRGKSGELFF. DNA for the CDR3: TGCAGTGCTAGTTCCCCCAGGGGCAAGTCCGGGGAGCTGTTTTTT.

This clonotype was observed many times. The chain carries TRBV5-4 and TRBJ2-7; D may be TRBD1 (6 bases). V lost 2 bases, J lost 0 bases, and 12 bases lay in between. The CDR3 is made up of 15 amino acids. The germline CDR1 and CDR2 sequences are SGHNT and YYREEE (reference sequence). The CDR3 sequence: CASSLGRDTSYEQYF. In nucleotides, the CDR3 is TGTGCCAGCAGCTTAGGCCGGGACACCTCCTACGAGCAGTACTTC.

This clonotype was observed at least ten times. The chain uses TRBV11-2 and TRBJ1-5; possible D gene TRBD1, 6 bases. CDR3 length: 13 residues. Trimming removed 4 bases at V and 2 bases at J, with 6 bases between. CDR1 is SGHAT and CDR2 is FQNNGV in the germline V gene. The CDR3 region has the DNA TGTGCCAGCAGCTGGACAGGCAATCAGCCCCAGCATTTT. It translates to CASSWTGNQPQHF.

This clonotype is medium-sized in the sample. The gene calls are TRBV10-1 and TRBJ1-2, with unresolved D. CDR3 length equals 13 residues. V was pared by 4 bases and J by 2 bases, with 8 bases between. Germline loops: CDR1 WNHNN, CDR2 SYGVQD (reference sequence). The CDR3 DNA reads TGCGCCAGCAGTGCCAGGAGAAACTATGGCTACACCTTC. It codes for CASSARRNYGYTF.

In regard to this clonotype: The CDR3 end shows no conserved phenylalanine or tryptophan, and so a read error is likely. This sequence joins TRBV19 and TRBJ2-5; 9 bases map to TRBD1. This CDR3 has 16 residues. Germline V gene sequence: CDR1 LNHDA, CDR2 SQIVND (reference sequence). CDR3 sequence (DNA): TGTGCCACTAGTATATGGGAGGGGACAGGGCGGGAGACCCAGTACTTA. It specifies CATSIWEGTGRETQYL.

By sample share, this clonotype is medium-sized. In DNA, the CDR3 is TGTGCCAGCAGCTTATTCCCGGGACAGGGAACACCCCTCCACTTT. It encodes CASSLFPGQGTPLHF. The chain employs TRBV7-3 and TRBJ1-6; 9 nucleotides agree with TRBD1. The germline gives CDR1 SGHTA, CDR2 FQGTGA. The CDR3 sequence is 15 residues long. V lost 2 bases to trimming and J lost 11 bases; unmatched junction nucleotides: 7.

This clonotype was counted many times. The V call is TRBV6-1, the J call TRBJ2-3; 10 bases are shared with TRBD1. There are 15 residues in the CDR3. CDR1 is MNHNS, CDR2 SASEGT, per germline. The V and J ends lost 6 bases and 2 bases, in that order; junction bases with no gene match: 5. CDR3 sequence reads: CASRRQGASTDTQYF. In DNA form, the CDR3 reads TGTGCCAGCAGGCGACAGGGGGCCTCCACAGATACGCAGTATTTT.

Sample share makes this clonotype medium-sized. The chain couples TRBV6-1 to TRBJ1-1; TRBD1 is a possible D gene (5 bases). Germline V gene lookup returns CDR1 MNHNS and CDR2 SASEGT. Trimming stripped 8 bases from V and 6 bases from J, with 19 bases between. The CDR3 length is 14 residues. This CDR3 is CASRHPGPEAEAFF. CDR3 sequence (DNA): TGTGCCAGCCGGCACCCGGGACCTGAGGCTGAAGCTTTCTTT.

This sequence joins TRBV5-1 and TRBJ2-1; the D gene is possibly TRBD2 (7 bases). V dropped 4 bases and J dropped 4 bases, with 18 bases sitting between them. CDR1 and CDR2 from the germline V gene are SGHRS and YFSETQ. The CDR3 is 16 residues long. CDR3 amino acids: CASSPLEGGGYNEQFF. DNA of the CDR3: TGCGCCAGCAGCCCGCTGGAGGGGGGGGGGTACAATGAGCAGTTCTTC.

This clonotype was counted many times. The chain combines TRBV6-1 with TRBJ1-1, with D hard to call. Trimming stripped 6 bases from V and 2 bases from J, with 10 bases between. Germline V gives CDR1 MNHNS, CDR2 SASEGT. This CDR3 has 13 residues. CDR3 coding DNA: TGTGCCAGCAGCGCGGACTTTAACACTGAAGCTTTCTTT. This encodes CASSADFNTEAFF.

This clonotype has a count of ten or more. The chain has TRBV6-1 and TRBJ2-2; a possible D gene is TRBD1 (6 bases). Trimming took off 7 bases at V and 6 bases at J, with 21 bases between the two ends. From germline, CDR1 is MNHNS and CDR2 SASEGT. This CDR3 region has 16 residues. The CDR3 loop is CASNPGQSFKAGELFF. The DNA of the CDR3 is TGTGCCAGCAATCCAGGACAGTCGTTCAAGGCCGGGGAGCTGTTTTTT.

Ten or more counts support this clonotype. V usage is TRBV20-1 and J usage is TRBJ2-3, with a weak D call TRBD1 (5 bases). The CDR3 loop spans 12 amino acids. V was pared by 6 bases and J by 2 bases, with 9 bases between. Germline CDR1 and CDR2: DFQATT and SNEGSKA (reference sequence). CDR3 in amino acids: CSAPTVTDTQYF. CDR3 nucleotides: TGCAGTGCCCCGACAGTCACAGATACGCAGTATTTT.